The next 22 T cell receptor beta chains were all read from a single sample in a study of identical twins. TCRdb independently ran MiXCR on the 5' RACE reads; one entry per CDR3 protein. This table has about 730,000 distinct CDR3 sequences, 21% appearing once. The same data also went into a second study, on T cells expressing NK-cell markers.

Sequencing used PBMCs. The receptor set was obtained from a woman aged 18-30 years in good health.

This clonotype has a handful of counts. The chain carries TRBV12-3 or TRBV12-4 and TRBJ2-1, with a weak D call TRBD2 (6 bases). The CDR3 loop spans 17 amino acids. The ends were cut back, 7 bases at V and 3 bases at J, with 22 bases in the middle. CDR3 loop: CASKFVVGLQDYNEQFF. DNA of the CDR3: TGTGCCAGCAAATTCGTCGTAGGACTACAGGACTACAATGAGCAGTTCTTC.

There are many counts of this clonotype. This rearrangement joins TRBV5-8 to TRBJ2-3; 10 bases fit TRBD1. Germline V lookup: CDR1 SGHTS, CDR2 YDEGEE. Trimming removed 4 bases from V and 5 bases from J; junction bases left unmatched: 4. CDR3 length: 14 residues. The CDR3 reads CASSGGQGRDTQYF. CDR3 coding DNA: TGTGCCAGCAGCGGGGGACAGGGGAGAGATACGCAGTATTTT.

A few counts support this clonotype. CDR3 in DNA: TGTGCCAGCAGTATACGGGGGGCAAGCACAGATACGCAGTATTTT. This translates into CASSIRGASTDTQYF. J is TRBJ2-3 and V is TRBV6-4; TRBD2 might be the D (7 bases). Trimming took 5 bases from V and 0 from J, leaving 12 bases between them. The CDR3 is 15 amino acids. Germline V gives CDR1 MRHNA, CDR2 SNTAGT.

This rearrangement joins TRBV5-5 to TRBJ2-7, with TRBD2 matching 16 bases. Germline V gives CDR1 SGHKS, CDR2 YYEKEE (reference sequence). J was trimmed by 12 bases and V by 6 bases; bases with no gene match: 12. The CDR3 is made up of 15 amino acids. Here the CDR3 DNA reads TGTGCCAGCACCCAGGCCGGGACTAGCGGGAGGGCCACGTACTTC. Its translation is CASTQAGTSGRATYF.

The chain uses TRBV7-9 and TRBJ2-7; D not certain. Trimming removed 6 bases from V and 1 base from J, with 13 bases in between. Looked up from germline, CDR1 is SEHNR and CDR2 is FQNEAQ (reference sequence). The CDR3 totals 14 residues. The CDR3 protein is CASRRSGPSYEQYF. The CDR3 bases are TGTGCCAGCAGGAGATCAGGCCCTTCCTACGAGCAGTACTTC.

This clonotype turned up a few times. The CDR3 sequence is CASSLRDGAYEQYF. DNA for the CDR3: TGTGCCAGCAGTTTACGGGACGGGGCCTACGAGCAGTACTTC. The chain joins TRBV12-3 or TRBV12-4 to TRBJ2-7; D may be TRBD1 or TRBD2 (5 bases each). The CDR3 sequence is 14 residues long. V lost 2 bases and J lost 2, with 10 bases in between.

This clonotype turned up a few times. The chain joins TRBV5-4 to TRBJ2-2, with D perhaps matching TRBD1 (6 bases). V was clipped by 0 bases and J by 6 bases, with 9 bases between them. The CDR3 spans 14 residues. In germline, CDR1 is SGHNT, CDR2 YYREEE (reference sequence). The CDR3: CASSLGSGAGELFF. In nucleotides, the CDR3 is TGTGCCAGCAGCTTGGGTTCAGGGGCCGGGGAGCTGTTTTTT.

This clonotype was counted only a few times. The gene calls are TRBV4-3 and TRBJ2-1; a possible D gene is TRBD2 (6 bases). Germline V lookup: CDR1 LGHNA, CDR2 YSLEER. This CDR3 is 16 amino acids long. Trimming stripped 0 bases from V and 4 bases from J, with 13 bases between. CDR3 residues: CASSQDFSGPYNEQFF. For the CDR3, the DNA is TGCGCCAGCAGCCAAGATTTTAGCGGACCATACAATGAGCAGTTCTTC.

This rearrangement joins TRBV29-1 to TRBJ2-7, with D perhaps TRBD1 (6 bases). CDR3 length: 13 amino acids. The germline CDR1 and CDR2 sequences are SQVTM and ANQGSEA. Trimming left V 7 bases short and J 4 bases short, with 17 bases between. The CDR3, as DNA: TGCAGCGCCACCGGGACATTTTCGTACGAGCAGTACTTC. It encodes CSATGTFSYEQYF.

The chain is built from TRBV12-5 and TRBJ2-2; D is undetermined. Germline CDR1 LGHNT, CDR2 FRNRAP. Trimming removed 2 bases at V and 8 bases at J, with 18 bases between. The CDR3 runs to 16 residues. This CDR3 is CASGLHSPLISGELFF. CDR3 nucleotides: TGTGCTAGTGGTTTGCACAGCCCCCTGATCTCGGGGGAGCTGTTTTTT.

This CDR3 reads CASTGGLEQYF. CDR3 DNA sequence: TGCGCCAGCACTGGGGGGCTCGAGCAGTACTTC. The chain joins TRBV10-2 to TRBJ2-7; the D call may be TRBD1 or TRBD2 (6 bases each). The CDR3 totals 11 residues. Looked up from germline, CDR1 is WSHSY and CDR2 is SAAADI. Trimming shortened V by 7 bases and J by 6 bases, and 10 bases separated the two germline ends.

The chain links TRBV2 to TRBJ2-3, with D possibly matching TRBD2 (5 bases). Trimming left V 4 bases short and J 1 base short, with 9 bases between. This CDR3 is 14 amino acids long. Per germline, CDR1 SNHLY and CDR2 FYNNEI. The CDR3 protein is CASSGQEGTDTQYF. The DNA for the CDR3 is TGTGCCAGCAGTGGGCAGGAGGGCACAGATACGCAGTATTTT. The whole variable domain, remainder taken from reference TRBV2 and TRBJ2-3, is EPEVTQTPSHQVTQMGQEVILRCVPISNHLYFYWYRQILGQKVEFLVSFYNNEISEKSEIFDDQFSVERPDGSNFTLKIRSTKLEDSAMYFCASSGQEGTDTQYFGPGTRLTVL.

This clonotype has just a few counts. This sequence joins TRBV20-1 and TRBJ2-7; 9 nucleotides match TRBD2. The CDR3 has 13 residues. The germline gives CDR1 DFQATT, CDR2 SNEGSKA (reference sequence). CDR3 nucleotides: TGCAGCGGGGGTAGCGGGAGAGAGTACGAGCAGTACTTC. It specifies CSGGSGREYEQYF.

CDR3 loop: CSARDIGNYGYTF. The CDR3 DNA is TGCAGTGCTAGAGATATTGGGAACTATGGCTACACCTTC. V gene TRBV20-1 combines with J gene TRBJ1-2, with D hard to call. The CDR3 covers 13 residues. Trimming took off 0 bases at V and 2 bases at J, with 7 bases between the two ends. Germline loops: CDR1 DFQATT, CDR2 SNEGSKA (reference sequence).

A single count supports this clonotype. J is TRBJ1-1 and V is TRBV20-1; D is unclear. V was cut by 7 bases and J by 1 base, with 10 bases left in between. Germline V gene sequence: CDR1 DFQATT, CDR2 SNEGSKA (reference sequence). The length of the CDR3 is 12 residues. The CDR3 loop is CSVPTWNTEAFF. In DNA, the CDR3 is TGCAGTGTCCCGACCTGGAACACTGAAGCTTTCTTT.

Only a few counts were recorded for this clonotype. This CDR3 is CASSWDRGNEDQYF. Written as DNA, the CDR3 is TGTGCCAGCAGCTGGGACAGGGGAAATGAGGACCAGTACTTC. The chain carries TRBV7-2 and TRBJ2-5, with 10 bases matching TRBD1. Germline trimming cut 4 bases from V and 10 bases from J; bases unmatched to any gene: 9. CDR1 is SGHTA and CDR2 is FQGNSA in the germline V gene. The CDR3 is made up of 14 amino acids.

The chain couples TRBV20-1 to TRBJ2-3, with D tentatively TRBD1 (5 bases). The germline V gene has CDR1 DFQATT and CDR2 SNEGSKA (reference sequence). The V and J ends lost 3 bases and 1 base respectively, with 8 bases between them. This CDR3 has 13 amino acids. CDR3 protein: CSASEQGTDTQYF. CDR3 in DNA: TGCAGTGCTAGTGAACAGGGCACAGATACGCAGTATTTT.

This clonotype occurred once. This chain links TRBV7-9 with TRBJ1-2; unclear D gene. CDR1 SEHNR and CDR2 FQNEAQ come from the germline V gene (reference sequence). Trimming cost V 7 bases and J 4 bases, with 13 bases left between them. The length of the CDR3 is 13 residues. In nucleotides, the CDR3 is TGTGCCAGCACCACCACAGTCATCTATGGCTACACCTTC. Its translation is CASTTTVIYGYTF.

This clonotype was counted once. The chain couples TRBV2 to TRBJ2-1; 8 bases are shared with TRBD2. The V gene end was trimmed by 3 bases and the J gene end by 2 bases; junction bases not matched to a gene: 3. CDR3 length: 15 residues. Germline-derived CDR1 and CDR2 are SNHLY and FYNNEI. This CDR3 reads CASSDQAGAYNEQFF. Here the CDR3 DNA reads TGTGCCAGCAGTGATCAAGCGGGGGCCTACAATGAGCAGTTCTTC.

This clonotype showed up just a few times. V is TRBV21-1 and J is TRBJ1-5. TRBV21-1 has pseudogene status. This CDR3 region has 14 residues. The CDR3 DNA sequence: TGTGCCAGCAGCAAAGAGTGGGGCAATCAGCCCCAGCATTTT. Translating gives CASSKEWGNQPQHF.

The chain uses TRBV29-1 and TRBJ2-7; D is uncertain. Germline V gives CDR1 SQVTM, CDR2 ANQGSEA. Trimming shortened V by 4 bases and J by 0 bases, and 10 bases separated the two germline ends. The CDR3 covers 13 residues. The CDR3 loop reads CSVVRSGSYEQYF. CDR3 coding DNA: TGCAGCGTTGTTCGGTCGGGCTCCTACGAGCAGTACTTC.

The rearrangement uses TRBV11-3 and TRBJ2-1; TRBD1 or TRBD2 may be the D gene (5 bases each). The V end lost 2 bases, the J end lost 2 bases, and 10 bases lay between the germline ends. Germline CDR1 is SGHNT and CDR2 is YENEEA. This CDR3 is built from 15 residues. The CDR3 loop reads CASSLLGVAYNEQFF. As DNA, the CDR3 is TGTGCCAGCAGCTTACTGGGGGTGGCCTACAATGAGCAGTTCTTC. Supplemented by reference TRBV11-3 and TRBJ2-1, the full variable domain reads EAGVVQSPRYKIIEKKQPVAFWCNPISGHNTLYWYLQNLGQGPELLIRYENEEAVDDSQLPKDRFSAERLKGVDSTLKIQPAELGDSAVYLCASSLLGVAYNEQFFGPGTRLTVL.